These 16 T cell receptor beta chains were sequenced from one sample in a study of blood T cells in healthy people across ages (dated by TCRdb to between 2014 and 2017). The library was obtained by 5' RACE. Sequencing was carried out with an Illumina HiSeq 2500. A second PCR of about 7 to 12 cycles was performed with a sample-barcoded 5' primer and a J-beta primer mix. Starting from the raw public reads, TCRdb applied fastp trimming at Q25, assembled clones with MiXCR and retained in-frame beta chains. Every CDR3 protein is listed once, alongside the most common genes and DNA of its rows. The sample includes some 800,000 distinct CDR3 sequences, with 25% observed a single time. Approximately 4% of the sample is held by the ten biggest clonotypes. Separately, the same data were catalogued under a study of T cells of mothers and their children.

Sample: blood. Source of these receptors: a boy aged 5 to 17 in good health.

The CDR3 protein is CASTRGLGNQPQHF. The CDR3 DNA follows: TGTGCCAGCACGAGGGGGCTAGGTAATCAGCCCCAGCATTTT. The gene calls are TRBV6-6 and TRBJ1-5; TRBD1 agrees at 7 bases. In germline, CDR1 is MNHNY, CDR2 SVGAGI (reference sequence). There are 14 residues in the CDR3. Losses at the gene ends were 7 bases for V and 4 bases for J; bases not matched to a gene: 7.

The rearrangement uses TRBV7-9 and TRBJ2-5; 15 bases map to TRBD2. The better agreement between TRBJ2-1 and the DNA end casts doubt on the J call. The length of the CDR3 is 15 residues. The germline gives CDR1 SEHNR, CDR2 FQNEAQ (reference sequence). The CDR3 bases are TGTGCCAGCAGCTCAATGGGACTAGCGGGAGGTCTTCAGTTCTTC. Amino acid sequence: CASSSMGLAGGLQFF.

The chain combines TRBV28 with TRBJ2-3; D is perhaps TRBD1 (5 bases). V was cut by 2 bases and J by 9 bases, with 18 bases left in between. This CDR3 is built from 15 residues. The V gene's germline CDR1 is MDHEN and CDR2 SYDVKM. The CDR3 bases are TGTGCCAGCAGTTTACAAGAAGACAGAGTTGACACGCAGTATTTT. Translation gives CASSLQEDRVDTQYF.

This clonotype was observed a handful of times. The chain couples TRBV28 to TRBJ2-3, with 7 positions matching TRBD2. The CDR3 totals 18 residues. Looked up from germline, CDR1 is MDHEN and CDR2 is SYDVKM. V was pared by 4 bases and J by 1 base, with 14 bases of the junction left unmatched. The CDR3 DNA sequence: TGTGCCAGCAGTTCCCTAGCCCCTACTAGCGCGGGCACAGATACGCAGTATTTT. Translating gives CASSSLAPTSAGTDTQYF. The entire variable domain, with the rest obtained from reference TRBV28 and TRBJ2-3, is as follows: DVKVTQSSRYLVKRTGEKVFLECVQDMDHENMFWYRQDPGLGLRLIYFSYDVKMKEKGDIPEGYSVSREKKERFSLILESASTNQTSMYLCASSSLAPTSAGTDTQYFGPGTRLTVL.

The genes are TRBV7-9 and TRBJ1-1, with D unresolved. Germline-derived CDR1 and CDR2 are SEHNR and FQNEAQ (reference sequence). The ends were cut back, 5 bases at V and 0 bases at J, with 7 bases in the middle. The CDR3 totals 13 residues. The CDR3 nucleotides are TGTGCCAGCAGCGCGACCTTGAACACTGAAGCTTTCTTT. This translates into CASSATLNTEAFF.

A few counts support this clonotype. The chain recombines TRBV5-5 with TRBJ1-2, with 7 bases lining up with TRBD1. In germline, CDR1 is SGHKS, CDR2 YYEKEE (reference sequence). This CDR3 has 13 amino acids. V lost 1 base, J lost 6 bases, and 3 bases stayed unmatched. The CDR3 loop reads CASSLQGGDGYTF. For the CDR3, the DNA is TGTGCCAGCAGCTTGCAGGGGGGAGATGGCTACACCTTC.

There are a few counts of this clonotype. The J gene is TRBJ2-3, the V gene TRBV10-3; no reliable D call. The V gene lost 7 bases and the J gene lost 0 bases, with 2 bases spanning the gap. The CDR3 has 11 amino acids. Germline values: CDR1 ENHRY, CDR2 SYGVKD. The CDR3 nucleotides are TGTGCCATCATGAGCACAGATACGCAGTATTTT. Translated: CAIMSTDTQYF.

A few counts support this clonotype. The chain joins TRBV2 to TRBJ2-7, with D perhaps given as TRBD1 or TRBD2 (5 bases each). CDR3 length: 11 amino acids. The germline CDR1 and CDR2 sequences are SNHLY and FYNNEI. V gave up 11 bases and J gave up 7 bases, with 15 bases separating them. The CDR3 coding sequence is TGTGCCGGGGGACCTGCGATTGAGCAGTACTTC. Amino acids: CAGGPAIEQYF.

This clonotype was detected a few times. The chain recombines TRBV7-9 with TRBJ2-5; D might be TRBD1 or TRBD2, each matching 7 bases. CDR3 length: 17 amino acids. Germline V lookup: CDR1 SEHNR, CDR2 FQNEAQ (reference sequence). V was pared by 5 bases and J by 4 bases, with 23 bases between. DNA of the CDR3: TGTGCCAGCAGCCGATTTTTCCCAGGGGGGGGACGAGAGACCCAGTACTTC. This codes for CASSRFFPGGGRETQYF. Variable domain in full (rest from reference TRBV7-9 and TRBJ2-5): DTGVSQNPRHKITKRGQNVTFRCDPISEHNRLYWYRQTLGQGPEFLTYFQNEAQLEKSRLLSDRFSAERPKGSFSTLEIQRTEQGDSAMYLCASSRFFPGGGRETQYFGPGTRLLVL.

The chain combines TRBV27 with TRBJ1-4, with 7 bases matching TRBD1. Unmatched junction bases numbered 6, after V lost 3 bases and J lost 11 bases. The CDR3 runs to 13 residues. Germline CDR1 reads MNHEY; CDR2 reads SMNVEV (reference sequence). CDR3 region: CASSFEGADKLFF. The CDR3, as DNA: TGTGCCAGCAGTTTTGAGGGGGCCGACAAACTGTTTTTT. The full variable domain, its missing parts supplied by reference TRBV27 and TRBJ1-4, is EAQVTQNPRYLITVTGKKLTVTCSQNMNHEYMSWYRQDPGLGLRQIYYSMNVEVTDKGDVPEGYKVSRKEKRNFPLILESPSPNQTSLYFCASSFEGADKLFFGSGTQLSVL.

This clonotype was counted only a few times. The CDR3: CASSQPGTGGAEQYF. The CDR3 nucleotides read TGTGCCAGCAGCCAACCTGGGACAGGCGGGGCCGAGCAGTACTTC. V gene TRBV14 combines with J gene TRBJ2-1; 8 bases map to TRBD1. The assigned J gene may be wrong: the sequence end matches TRBJ2-7 better. Germline lookup yields CDR1 SGHDN and CDR2 FVKESK. CDR3 length: 15 amino acids.

This clonotype has only a few counts. The rearrangement uses TRBV6-4 and TRBJ1-5; the D gene is possibly TRBD1 (5 bases). V lost 7 bases, J lost 7 bases, and 14 bases lay in between. Germline loops: CDR1 MRHNA, CDR2 SNTAGT. This CDR3 has 13 amino acids. DNA of the CDR3: TGTGCCAGCACAAGCGGGGGAAGACAGCCCCAGCATTTT. This gives the protein CASTSGGRQPQHF.

The genes are TRBV27 and TRBJ2-1; perhaps TRBD1 as D (6 bases). The CDR3 loop spans 14 amino acids. Trimming took off 4 bases at V and 7 bases at J, with 14 bases between the two ends. Germline CDR1 and CDR2: MNHEY and SMNVEV (reference sequence). CDR3 nucleotide sequence: TGTGCCAGCAGTTCAGGGGCCGTTGCGAATGAGCAGTTCTTC. This sequence encodes CASSSGAVANEQFF.

In its sample, this clonotype was seen a few times. The chain carries TRBV15 and TRBJ2-7; possibly TRBD1 for D (6 bases). The V and J ends lost 1 base and 2 bases respectively, with 15 bases between them. Germline-derived CDR1 and CDR2 are LNHNV and YYDKDF (reference sequence). The CDR3 extends over 16 amino acids. CDR3 coding DNA: TGTGCCACCAGCAGAGGAGGAGCAGGGGCAACCTACGAGCAGTACTTC. Translation gives CATSRGGAGATYEQYF.

This clonotype was found a few times. This chain joins TRBV7-3 and TRBJ2-2; D gene ambiguous. V lost 5 bases and J lost 4, with 8 bases in between. The CDR3 extends over 13 amino acids. Germline V lookup: CDR1 SGHTA, CDR2 FQGTGA. CDR3 residues: CASSQRFTGELFF. The CDR3, as DNA: TGTGCCAGCAGCCAACGCTTCACCGGGGAGCTGTTTTTT.

CDR3 loop: CASSQEPGQQGNTIYF. The CDR3 region has the DNA TGCGCCAGCAGCCAAGAACCGGGACAGCAAGGAAACACCATATATTTT. J is TRBJ1-3 and V is TRBV4-3, with 7 bases fitting TRBD1. With V trimmed by 0 bases and J by 4 bases, 6 bases remained unmatched. This CDR3 has 16 residues. CDR1 and CDR2 (germline): LGHNA, YSLEER.